This record covers a single TCR beta chain. Its antigen is not identified. V lost 5 bases to trimming and J lost 0 bases, with 14 bases between them. There are 17 residues in the CDR3. The V gene's germline CDR1 is LNHDA and CDR2 SQIVND (reference sequence). These data are taken from a study of T-cell memory formation after mild COVID-19. TCRdb re-called the 5' RACE reads with MiXCR, one entry per CDR3 protein. The table has about 210,000 distinct CDR3 sequences, over 9.5% seen once. Points from the study as a whole: Clones from the second wave (peaking day 37) had unconfirmed SARS-CoV-2 specificity.

The source of this sequence is a man between 18 and 35 years old who had mild COVID-19 (a few samples of this study predate the infection). Cell type and time point are not known. The material sequenced was PBMCs or a T cell subset sorted from them (not recorded which). The V and J genes are TRBV19 and TRBJ2-6, with a tentative D call TRBD1 (6 bases). The CDR3 loop is CASSWRQATSGANVLTF. The CDR3, as DNA: TGTGCCAGTAGTTGGAGACAGGCCACCTCTGGGGCCAACGTCCTGACTTTC.